Sequencing of this T cell receptor beta chain was carried out in a study of identical twins. Regarding the study as a whole: Insertion counts were lower in abundant cord blood beta clonotypes, a trend that memory repertoires did not show. Conclusions leaned on cross-sectional statistical analysis and did not track the same donors over time. Analyses of zero insertions could, in part, be confounded by invariant MAIT and iNKT cells.

The CDR3 length is 15 residues. The germline CDR1 and CDR2 sequences are DFQATT and SNEGSKA (reference sequence). V lost 0 bases, J lost 7 bases, and 15 bases lay in between. On this clonotype: Its target is unknown.

The cDNA had a unique molecular identifier and a template-switch universal primer site. TCRdb re-analysed the 5' RACE reads in MiXCR, keeping a single row per CDR3 protein. The repertoire includes 300,000 to 400,000 distinct CDR3 sequences, 9% to 15% of them detected once, and around 7.2% sits in the top ten. The same sample was also studied in work on yellow fever vaccine responses in identical twins.

Sequenced input: CD8+ T cells sorted from blood. The receptor was isolated from a woman younger than 35 in good health. The rearrangement uses TRBV20-1 and TRBJ2-2, with D perhaps TRBD1 (5 bases). CDR3 in DNA: TGCAGTGCTAGAGACCAAGACAGCTTCGGCGGGGAGCTGTTTTTT. Translating it yields CSARDQDSFGGELFF.